This TCR beta chain was identified during a study of T-cell memory formation after mild COVID-19. This clonotype was counted only a few times. Its antigen is still unknown. Findings and caveats of the study: Some responding clones appeared in pre-infection memory, suggesting cross-reactive memory joined.

This CDR3 contains 16 residues. The V and J ends lost 4 bases and 5 bases, in that order; junction bases with no gene match: 8. CDR1 SGHTA and CDR2 FQGNSA come from the germline V gene. TCRdb ran MiXCR on the 5' RACE reads and lists one entry per CDR3 protein. Here the sample spans 150,000 or so distinct CDR3 sequences, roughly 10% being singletons. The sequenced sample was PBMCs or a T cell subset sorted from them (not recorded which). This clonotype was obtained from a man between 18 and 29 years old who had mild COVID-19 (a few samples of this study predate the infection). Cell type and time point are not known. The chain uses TRBV7-2 and TRBJ2-1; 10 positions agree with TRBD2. The CDR3 nucleotides are TGTGCCAGCAGCTCCAGATTTAGCGGGGGGAACAATGAGCAGTTCTTC. Protein: CASSSRFSGGNNEQFF.